Below are 7 T cell receptor beta chains sequenced from a single sample in a study of beta chain features in type 1 diabetes (dated by TCRdb to the late 2010s). Libraries were prepared through the immunoSEQ multiplex PCR assay. All of the isolated RNA was reverse transcribed with the High Capacity cDNA Reverse Transcription Kit, so expressed TCRB transcripts were sequenced. TCRdb mirrors the immuneACCESS table, restricted to in-frame sequences. Some clones are absent from its copies; in checked studies, under half trace to an unresolved V gene, and the reason for the others is unknown. The sample profile shows almost 250,000 clones; 12% to 15% of them were found once. The ten top clones hold roughly 0.024% of the sample. Sequencing was carried out using naive CD4+ T cells from blood. The meaning of the sample's cell subset or site label: true naive CD4+ T cells. These TCRs come from a woman in her forties in good health.

This clone has only a few counts. V gene TRBV5-4 combines with J gene TRBJ2-7; 10 nucleotides agree with TRBD1. The CDR3 has 15 amino acids. With 3 bases clipped from V and 2 bases from J, the junction kept 5 bases outside the gene matches. CDR1 is SGHNT, CDR2 YYREEE, per germline (reference sequence). The CDR3 sequence is CASSYSGTGAYEQYF. CDR3 in DNA: TGTGCCAGCAGCTATTCCGGGACAGGGGCCTACGAGCAGTACTTC.

The chain is built from TRBV5-4 and TRBJ1-6, with D perhaps matching TRBD1 (6 bases). CDR1 is SGHNT, CDR2 YYREEE, per germline (reference sequence). CDR3 length: 17 amino acids. V gave up 0 bases and J gave up 9 bases, with 19 bases separating them. The CDR3 DNA sequence: TGTGCCAGCAGCTTGGCGCTTCGGGGGGCGGCTGGTTCACCCCTCCACTTT. Protein sequence: CASSLALRGAAGSPLHF.

As concerns this clone: Compared with germline, one end of the junction differs, possibly owing to a read error. This sequence joins TRBV7-9 and TRBJ2-7; a possible D gene is TRBD2 (6 bases). Germline assignment: CDR1 SEHNR and CDR2 FQNEAQ (reference sequence). The CDR3 is 15 residues long. DNA for the CDR3: TGTGCCAGCAGCCTAGGGAGGCAGACCTCCTTCGAGCAGTACTTC. Translation: CASSLGRQTSFEQYF.

The rearrangement joins TRBV5-1 to TRBJ1-1; D gene unclear. The CDR3 is made up of 13 amino acids. Germline-derived CDR1 and CDR2 are SGHRS and YFSETQ. Trimming took 0 bases from V and 5 from J, leaving 8 bases between them. CDR3 coding DNA: TGCGCCAGCAGCTTGGATGAGGGAACTGAAGCTTTCTTT. As protein: CASSLDEGTEAFF.

This clone was seen a handful of times. The chain carries TRBV7-2 and TRBJ2-2, with TRBD1 matching over 7 bases. The CDR3 totals 14 residues. Germline-derived CDR1 and CDR2 are SGHTA and FQGNSA. The V gene end was trimmed by 5 bases and the J gene end by 6 bases; junction bases not matched to a gene: 6. The CDR3 here is CASSQYDRAGELFF. The CDR3 nucleotides are TGTGCCAGCAGCCAGTACGACAGGGCCGGGGAGCTGTTTTTT.

This clone was recorded many times. The chain employs TRBV7-2 and TRBJ2-3; D might be TRBD2 (5 bases). From germline, CDR1 is SGHTA and CDR2 FQGNSA. There are 14 residues in the CDR3. With 5 bases removed from V and 10 bases from J, the gap between germline ends came to 19 bases. Here the CDR3 DNA reads TGTGCCAGCAGCCCAGGCGGTACTAGTCTCGCGCAGTATTTT. Residues: CASSPGGTSLAQYF. The full variable domain, its missing parts supplied by reference TRBV7-2 and TRBJ2-3, is GAGVSQSPSNKVTEKGKDVELRCDPISGHTALYWYRQSLGQGLEFLIYFQGNSAPDKSGLPSDRFSAERTGGSVSTLTIQRTQQEDSAVYLCASSPGGTSLAQYFGPGTRLTVL.

The V gene is TRBV18, the J gene TRBJ1-4; 8 bases map to TRBD1. The CDR3 loop spans 16 amino acids. V shed 2 bases, J shed 6 bases, and the junction held 8 bases outside the gene matches. Looked up from germline, CDR1 is KGHSH and CDR2 is LQKENI. CDR3 coding DNA: TGTGCCAGCTCACCAGCAGTAGGGACAGGAGATGAAAAACTGTTTTTT. Its translation is CASSPAVGTGDEKLFF.